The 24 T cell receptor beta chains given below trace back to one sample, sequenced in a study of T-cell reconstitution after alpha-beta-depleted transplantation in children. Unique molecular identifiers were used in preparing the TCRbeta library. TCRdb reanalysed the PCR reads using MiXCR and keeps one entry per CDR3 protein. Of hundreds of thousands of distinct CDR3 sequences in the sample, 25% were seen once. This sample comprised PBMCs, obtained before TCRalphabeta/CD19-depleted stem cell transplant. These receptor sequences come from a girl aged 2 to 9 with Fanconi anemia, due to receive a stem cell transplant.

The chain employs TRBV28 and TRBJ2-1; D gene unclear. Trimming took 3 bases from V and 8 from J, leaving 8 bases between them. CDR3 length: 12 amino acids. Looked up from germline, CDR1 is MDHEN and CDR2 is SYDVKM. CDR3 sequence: CASSLSGHEQFF. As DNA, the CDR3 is TGTGCCAGCAGTTTGTCGGGTCATGAGCAGTTCTTC.

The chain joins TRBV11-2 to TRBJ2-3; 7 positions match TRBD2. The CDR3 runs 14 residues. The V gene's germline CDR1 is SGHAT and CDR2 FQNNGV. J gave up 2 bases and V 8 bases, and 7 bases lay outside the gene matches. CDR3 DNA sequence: TGTGCCAGCGGAATCGGACTAGTCACAGATACGCAGTATTTT. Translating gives CASGIGLVTDTQYF. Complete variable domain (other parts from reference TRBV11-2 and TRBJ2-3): EAGVAQSPRYKIIEKRQSVAFWCNPISGHATLYWYQQILGQGPKLLIQFQNNGVVDDSQLPKDRFSAERLKGVDSTLKIQPAKLEDSAVYLCASGIGLVTDTQYFGPGTRLTVL.

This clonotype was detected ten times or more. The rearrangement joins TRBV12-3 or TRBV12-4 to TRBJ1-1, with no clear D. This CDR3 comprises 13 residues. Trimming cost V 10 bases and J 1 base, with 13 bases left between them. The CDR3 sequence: CATSPGRNTEAFF. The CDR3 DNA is TGTGCCACCTCACCCGGACGGAACACTGAAGCTTTCTTT.

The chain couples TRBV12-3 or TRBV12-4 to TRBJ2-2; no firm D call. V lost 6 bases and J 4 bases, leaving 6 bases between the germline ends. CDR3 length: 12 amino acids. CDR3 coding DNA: TGTGCCAGCAGGGCCCCCACCGGGGAGCTGTTTTTT. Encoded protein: CASRAPTGELFF.

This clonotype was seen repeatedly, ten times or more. The CDR3 is CASSSGSGSHSPLHF. CDR3 DNA sequence: TGCGCCAGCAGTTCCGGCTCAGGGTCCCATTCACCCCTCCACTTT. This chain uses TRBV5-1 with TRBJ1-6; D might be TRBD1 (5 bases). Germline V gene lookup returns CDR1 SGHRS and CDR2 YFSETQ. With 5 bases removed from V and 8 bases from J, the gap between germline ends came to 17 bases. This CDR3 region has 15 residues.

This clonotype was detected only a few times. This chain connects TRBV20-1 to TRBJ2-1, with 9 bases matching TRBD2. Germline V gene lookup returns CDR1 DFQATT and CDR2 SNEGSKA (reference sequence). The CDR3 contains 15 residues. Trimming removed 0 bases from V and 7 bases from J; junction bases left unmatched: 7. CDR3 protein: CSARELRLAANEQFF. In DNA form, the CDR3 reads TGCAGTGCTAGAGAGCTTAGACTAGCGGCAAATGAGCAGTTCTTC.

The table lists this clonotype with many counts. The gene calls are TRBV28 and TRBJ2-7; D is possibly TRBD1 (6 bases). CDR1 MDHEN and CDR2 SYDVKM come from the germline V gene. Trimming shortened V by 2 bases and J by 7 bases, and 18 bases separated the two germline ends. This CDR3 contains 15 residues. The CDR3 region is CASSLIDRSWGEQYF. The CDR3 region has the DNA TGTGCCAGCAGTTTAATCGACAGGTCCTGGGGGGAGCAGTACTTC.

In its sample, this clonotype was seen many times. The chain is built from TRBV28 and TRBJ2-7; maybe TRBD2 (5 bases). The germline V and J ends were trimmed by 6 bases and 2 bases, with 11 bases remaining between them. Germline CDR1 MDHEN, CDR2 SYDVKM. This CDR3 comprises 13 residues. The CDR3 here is CASSPDSTYEQYF. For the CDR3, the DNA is TGTGCCAGCAGCCCGGACTCCACCTACGAGCAGTACTTC.

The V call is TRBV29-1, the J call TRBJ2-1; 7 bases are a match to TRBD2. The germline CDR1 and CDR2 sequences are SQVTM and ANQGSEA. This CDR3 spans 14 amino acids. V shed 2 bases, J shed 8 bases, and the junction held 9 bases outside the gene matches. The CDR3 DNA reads TGCAGCGTTGAAAATCGGGACTATTATTATGAGCAGTTCTTC. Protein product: CSVENRDYYYEQFF.

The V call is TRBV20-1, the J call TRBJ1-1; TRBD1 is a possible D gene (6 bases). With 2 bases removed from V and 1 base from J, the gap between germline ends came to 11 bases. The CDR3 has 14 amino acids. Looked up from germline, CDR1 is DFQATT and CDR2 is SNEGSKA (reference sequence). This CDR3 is CSARRDTPNTEAFF. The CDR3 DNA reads TGCAGTGCTAGAAGGGACACCCCGAACACTGAAGCTTTCTTT.

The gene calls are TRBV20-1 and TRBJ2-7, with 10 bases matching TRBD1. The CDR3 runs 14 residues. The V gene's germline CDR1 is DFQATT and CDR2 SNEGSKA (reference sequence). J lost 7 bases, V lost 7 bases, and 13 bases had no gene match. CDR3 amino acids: CSVGQGNTFREQYF. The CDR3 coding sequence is TGCAGTGTGGGACAGGGGAATACATTTCGGGAGCAGTACTTC.

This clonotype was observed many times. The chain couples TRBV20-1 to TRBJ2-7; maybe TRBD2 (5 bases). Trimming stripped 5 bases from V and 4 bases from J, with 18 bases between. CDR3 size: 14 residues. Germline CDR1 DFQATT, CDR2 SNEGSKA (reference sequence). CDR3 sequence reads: CSAPTRRSGYEQYF. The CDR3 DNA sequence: TGCAGTGCTCCTACTAGAAGGAGCGGATACGAGCAGTACTTC.

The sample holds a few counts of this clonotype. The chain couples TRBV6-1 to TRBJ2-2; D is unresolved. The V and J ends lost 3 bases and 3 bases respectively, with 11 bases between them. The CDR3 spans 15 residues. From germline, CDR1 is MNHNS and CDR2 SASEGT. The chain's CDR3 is CASSDRRVDTGELFF. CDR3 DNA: TGTGCCAGCAGTGACAGACGGGTGGACACCGGGGAGCTGTTTTTT.

This chain's CDR3 is CASSLWTNYGYTF. In DNA, the CDR3 is TGTGCCAGCAGTTTGTGGACTAACTATGGCTACACCTTC. This chain connects TRBV28 to TRBJ1-2; D unresolved. V was pared by 3 bases and J by 0 bases, with 5 bases between. Germline V CDR1 and CDR2: MDHEN, SYDVKM. The CDR3 is made up of 13 amino acids.

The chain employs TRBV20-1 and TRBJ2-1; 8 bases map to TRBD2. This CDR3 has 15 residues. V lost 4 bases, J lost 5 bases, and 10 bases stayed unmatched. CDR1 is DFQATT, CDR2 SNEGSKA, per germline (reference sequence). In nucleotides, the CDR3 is TGCAGTGCTATACTCGGTAGCGGGGTTAACAATGAGCAGTTCTTC. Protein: CSAILGSGVNNEQFF.

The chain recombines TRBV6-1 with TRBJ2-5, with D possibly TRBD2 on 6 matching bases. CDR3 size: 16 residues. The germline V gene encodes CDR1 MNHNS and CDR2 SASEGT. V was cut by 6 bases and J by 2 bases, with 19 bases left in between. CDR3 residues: CASRPVGDSFQETQYF. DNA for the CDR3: TGTGCCAGCAGACCCGTGGGGGACTCCTTTCAAGAGACCCAGTACTTC.

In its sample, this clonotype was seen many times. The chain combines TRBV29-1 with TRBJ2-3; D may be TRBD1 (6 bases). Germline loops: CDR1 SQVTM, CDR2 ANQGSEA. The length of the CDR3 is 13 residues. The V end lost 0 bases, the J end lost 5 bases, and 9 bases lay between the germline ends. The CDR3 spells CSVEEQGGDTQYF. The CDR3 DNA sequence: TGCAGCGTTGAAGAACAGGGTGGAGATACGCAGTATTTT.

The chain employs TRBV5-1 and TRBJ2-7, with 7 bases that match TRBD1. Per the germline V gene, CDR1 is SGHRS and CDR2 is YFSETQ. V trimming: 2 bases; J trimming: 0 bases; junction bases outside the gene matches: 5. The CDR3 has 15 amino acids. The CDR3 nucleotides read TGCGCCAGCAGCTTTCTTCGGGACAGCTCCTACGAGCAGTACTTC. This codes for CASSFLRDSSYEQYF.

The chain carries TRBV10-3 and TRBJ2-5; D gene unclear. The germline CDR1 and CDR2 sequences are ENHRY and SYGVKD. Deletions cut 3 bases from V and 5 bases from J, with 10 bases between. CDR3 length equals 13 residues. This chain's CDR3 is CAISELAEETQYF. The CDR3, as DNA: TGTGCCATCAGTGAATTGGCGGAGGAGACCCAGTACTTC.

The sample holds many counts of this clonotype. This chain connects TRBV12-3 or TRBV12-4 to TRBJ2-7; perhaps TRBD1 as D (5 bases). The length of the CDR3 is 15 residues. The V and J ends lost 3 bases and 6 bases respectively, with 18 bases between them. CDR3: CASSLVQGWGSEQYF. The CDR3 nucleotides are TGTGCCAGCAGTTTGGTCCAGGGATGGGGATCCGAGCAGTACTTC.

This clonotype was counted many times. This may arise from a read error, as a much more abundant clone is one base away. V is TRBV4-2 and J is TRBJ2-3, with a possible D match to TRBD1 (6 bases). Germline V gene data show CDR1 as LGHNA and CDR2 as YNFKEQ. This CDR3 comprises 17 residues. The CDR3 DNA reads TGTGCCATCAGCCCAGCCCCCAGGGGACCTAGCACAGATACGCAGTATTTT. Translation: CAISPAPRGPSTDTQYF.

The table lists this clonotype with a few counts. This CDR3 reads CSHGGAGRAGERNEQFF. CDR3 DNA: TGCAGCCATGGCGGGGCAGGGCGAGCGGGAGAAAGGAATGAGCAGTTCTTC. The chain recombines TRBV29-1 with TRBJ2-1; 8 bases line up with TRBD2. Germline-derived CDR1 and CDR2 are SQVTM and ANQGSEA. V gave up 8 bases and J gave up 7 bases; unmatched junction bases: 22. The CDR3 has 17 residues.

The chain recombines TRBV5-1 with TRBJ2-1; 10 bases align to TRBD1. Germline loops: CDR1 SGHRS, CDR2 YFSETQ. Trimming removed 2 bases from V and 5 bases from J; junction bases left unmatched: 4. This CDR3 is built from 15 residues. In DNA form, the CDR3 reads TGCGCCAGCAGCTTTCCGGGACAGGGGAACAATGAGCAGTTCTTC. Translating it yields CASSFPGQGNNEQFF. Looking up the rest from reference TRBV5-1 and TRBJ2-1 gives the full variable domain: KAGVTQTPRYLIKTRGQQVTLSCSPISGHRSVSWYQQTPGQGLQFLFEYFSETQRNKGNFPGRFSGRQFSNSRSEMNVSTLELGDSALYLCASSFPGQGNNEQFFGPGTRLTVL.

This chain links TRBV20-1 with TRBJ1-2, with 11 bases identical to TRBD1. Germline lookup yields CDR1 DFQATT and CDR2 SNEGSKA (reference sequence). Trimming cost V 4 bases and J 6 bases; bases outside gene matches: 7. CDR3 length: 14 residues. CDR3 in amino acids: CSAKTDRGLDGYTF. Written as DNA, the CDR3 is TGCAGTGCTAAGACGGACAGGGGGCTAGATGGCTACACCTTC.